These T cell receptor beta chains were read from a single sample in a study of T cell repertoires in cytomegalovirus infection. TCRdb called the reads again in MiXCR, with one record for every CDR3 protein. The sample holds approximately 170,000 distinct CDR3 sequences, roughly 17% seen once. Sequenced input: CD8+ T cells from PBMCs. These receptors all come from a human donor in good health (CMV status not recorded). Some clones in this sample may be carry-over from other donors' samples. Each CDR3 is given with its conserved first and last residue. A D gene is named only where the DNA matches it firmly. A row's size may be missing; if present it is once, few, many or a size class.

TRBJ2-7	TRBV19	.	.	CASSTNSPYEQYF	TGTGCCAGTAGTACGAACAGTCCCTACGAGCAGTACTTC
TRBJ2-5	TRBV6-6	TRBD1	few	CASSLPRDRLETQYF	TGTGCCAGCAGCTTACCCCGGGACAGGTTAGAGACCCAGTACTTC
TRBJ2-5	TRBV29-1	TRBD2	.	CNAGGGIETQYF	TGCAACGCCGGGGGGGGGATTGAGACCCAGTACTTC
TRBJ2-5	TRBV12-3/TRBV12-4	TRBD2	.	CASRTSGAPQETQYF	TGTGCCAGCAGAACTAGCGGAGCCCCACAAGAGACCCAGTACTTC
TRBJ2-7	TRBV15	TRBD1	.	CATAFGTGSYEQYF	TGTGCCACCGCCTTCGGGACAGGGTCCTACGAGCAGTACTTC
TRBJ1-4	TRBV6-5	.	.	CASSYSVSFNEKLFF	TGTGCCAGCAGTTACTCTGTTTCCTTTAATGAAAAACTGTTTTTT
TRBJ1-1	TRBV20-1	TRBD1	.	CSARDTILRTGERGNTEAFF	TGCAGTGCTAGAGACACCATCTTGCGGACAGGGGAAAGGGGGAACACTGAAGCTTTCTTT
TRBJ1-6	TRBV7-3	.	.	CASYLGGNSPLHF	TGTGCCAGCTACCTGGGCGGGAATTCACCCCTCCACTTT
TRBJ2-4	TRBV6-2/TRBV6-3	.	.	CASSYRADRTPTNIQYF	TGTGCCAGCAGTTACAGGGCCGACAGGACCCCTACGAACATTCAGTACTTC
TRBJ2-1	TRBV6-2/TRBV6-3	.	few	CASNDISYNEQFF	TGTGCCAGCAATGATATCTCCTACAATGAGCAGTTCTTC
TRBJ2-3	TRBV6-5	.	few	CASSHRPPAGDTQYF	TGTGCCAGCAGCCACCGGCCGCCGGCAGGAGATACGCAGTATTTT
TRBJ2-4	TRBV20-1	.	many	CSARTRGENIQYF	TGCAGTGCTAGAACAAGGGGTGAAAACATTCAGTACTTC
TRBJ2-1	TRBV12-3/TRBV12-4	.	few	CASRVPGQPDEQFF	TGTGCCAGCAGGGTACCTGGGCAACCAGATGAGCAGTTCTTC
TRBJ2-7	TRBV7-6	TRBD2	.	CASSPGLAGGIDYEQYF	TGTGCCAGCAGCCCGGGACTAGCGGGAGGTATCGATTACGAGCAGTACTTC